This T cell receptor beta chain appears in the sequencing data of a study of blood T cells in healthy people across ages. Overall study findings and caveats: Researchers deemed the diversity estimates from one million T cells underestimates.

Germline V gives CDR1 DFQATT, CDR2 SNEGSKA (reference sequence). This CDR3 contains 14 residues. Deletions cut 6 bases from V and 13 bases from J, with 25 bases between. PCR was performed a second time for roughly 7 to 11 cycles using a sample-barcoded 5' primer and a J-beta primer mix. The authors tagged each cDNA molecule using a template-switch adaptor with 12 random nucleotides. Each single sample gave us at least 3 million CDR3-containing paired-end reads. TCRdb recomputed calls from the 5' RACE reads with MiXCR, one row per CDR3 protein. In the table there are about 1.5 million distinct CDR3 sequences, approximately 43% of which are singletons. Samples each yielded at least 6 micrograms of total RNA. In the case of this clonotype: What it binds is not known.

What was sequenced was blood. The TCR comes from a woman younger than 30 in good health. The chain links TRBV20-1 to TRBJ2-1, with a weak D call TRBD2 (5 bases). The CDR3, as DNA: TGCAGTGCCACGACTCGGGGTCGGCGAGAGACCCAGTTCTTC. As protein: CSATTRGRRETQFF.